What follows is one TCR beta chain and its context. The data belong to a study of cytomegalovirus exposure and HLA in healthy donors. The study ran its PCR with 60 Vbeta and 13 Jbeta primers. Using immunoSEQ multiplex PCR, the repertoire was profiled, and TCRdb retains in-frame clones only, with some absent. The repertoire holds 100,000 to 150,000 clones, with approximately 80% as singletons. This CDR3 has 11 residues. V lost 7 bases and J lost 2, with 4 bases in between. CDR1 is SEHNR, CDR2 FQNEAQ, per germline (reference sequence). What was sequenced was PBMCs. This sequence joins TRBV7-9 and TRBJ2-3; D unclear. The receptor was isolated from a male donor in good health and CMV-seropositive. CDR3 protein: CASTHTDTQYF. CDR3 nucleotides: TGTGCCAGCACCCACACAGATACGCAGTATTTT.